Presented here are 17 T cell receptor beta chains from one specimen sequenced in a study of identifying expanded T cells in peripheral blood. Only in-frame clones appear in the TCRdb table, and some are missing; sequencing was by immunoSEQ multiplex PCR. The sample has about 90,000 clones, about 88% seen once. Sequencing input: blood. Source of these receptors: a person aged 18 to 70 in good health.

The chain carries TRBV5-8 and TRBJ1-2, with no clear D. This CDR3 has 13 residues. Between the trimmed V and J ends, which lost 4 bases and 8 bases, there was a span of 15 bases. The germline gives CDR1 SGHTS, CDR2 YDEGEE. The CDR3 sequence is CASSPGWSRGYTF. In nucleotides, the CDR3 is TGTGCCAGCAGCCCCGGATGGTCTAGGGGCTACACCTTC.

The V gene is TRBV5-8, the J gene TRBJ2-1; D uncertain. The CDR3 runs to 16 residues. V was cut by 0 bases and J by 0 bases, with 10 bases left in between. Germline CDR1 is SGHTS and CDR2 is YDEGEE. As DNA, the CDR3 is TGTGCCAGCAGCTTGGTGGTGTTAAGCTCCTACAATGAGCAGTTCTTC. Amino acids: CASSLVVLSSYNEQFF.

V usage is TRBV14 and J usage is TRBJ1-2; D gene ambiguous. The CDR3 runs to 12 residues. Trimming took off 0 bases at V and 7 bases at J, with 6 bases between the two ends. The germline gives CDR1 SGHDN, CDR2 FVKESK. CDR3 sequence: CASSQDYGGYTF. In DNA, the CDR3 is TGTGCCAGCAGCCAAGACTATGGTGGCTACACCTTC.

This chain uses TRBV18 with TRBJ2-7, with 7 bases identical to TRBD1. Germline loops: CDR1 KGHSH, CDR2 LQKENI. The CDR3 runs to 14 residues. The V and J ends lost 2 bases and 4 bases, in that order; junction bases with no gene match: 5. The CDR3 region has the DNA TGTGCCAGCTCACCAGAGAGGGGGCGGTACGAGCAGTACTTC. This sequence encodes CASSPERGRYEQYF.

Concerning this clone itself: Relative to the germline gene, one junction end is altered; a read error may explain this. The J gene is TRBJ2-2, the V gene TRBV4-1, with D unresolved. CDR1 is MGHRA, CDR2 YSYEKL, per germline. The CDR3 covers 13 residues. The CDR3 loop is CASSPSNTGELFF. The CDR3 DNA sequence: TGCGCCAGCAGCCCCTCGAATACCGGGGAGCTGTTTTTT.

This chain joins TRBV27 and TRBJ1-2, with 7 bases fitting TRBD1. This CDR3 region has 15 residues. Germline V gene sequence: CDR1 MNHEY, CDR2 SMNVEV (reference sequence). Losses at the gene ends were 2 bases for V and 5 bases for J; bases not matched to a gene: 8. CDR3 sequence reads: CASSLGPGRGYGYTF. CDR3 nucleotides: TGTGCCAGCAGTTTAGGGCCTGGCAGGGGGTATGGCTACACCTTC.

This chain joins TRBV19 and TRBJ2-3; a possible D gene is TRBD2 (7 bases). From germline, CDR1 is LNHDA and CDR2 SQIVND (reference sequence). The CDR3 length is 13 residues. The ends were cut back, 1 base at V and 8 bases at J, with 10 bases in the middle. CDR3 in amino acids: CASSIVGGGTQYF. DNA of the CDR3: TGTGCCAGTAGTATAGTAGGGGGGGGTACGCAGTATTTT. Looking up the rest from reference TRBV19 and TRBJ2-3 gives the full variable domain: DGGITQSPKYLFRKEGQNVTLSCEQNLNHDAMYWYRQDPGQGLRLIYYSQIVNDFQKGDIAEGYSVSREKKESFPLTVTSAQKNPTAFYLCASSIVGGGTQYFGPGTRLTVL.

This CDR3 reads CASSPLGAGRGEQYF. The CDR3 DNA sequence: TGCGCCAGCAGCCCCCTCGGCGCAGGGAGAGGCGAGCAGTACTTC. The chain recombines TRBV5-1 with TRBJ2-5; D is tentatively TRBD1 or TRBD2 (5 bases each). The DNA end favors TRBJ2-7, so the J call may be wrong. Germline CDR1 and CDR2: SGHRS and YFSETQ. The CDR3 loop spans 15 amino acids.

This sequence joins TRBV27 and TRBJ1-1; D not resolved. The germline V gene encodes CDR1 MNHEY and CDR2 SMNVEV (reference sequence). The CDR3 contains 13 residues. Trimming pared 3 bases from V and 2 bases from J, leaving 7 bases between. The CDR3, as DNA: TGTGCCAGCAGTTTTACGACAAACACTGAAGCTTTCTTT. Translated: CASSFTTNTEAFF.

The V call is TRBV7-2, the J call TRBJ2-1; TRBD2 is a possible D gene (6 bases). The CDR3 contains 15 residues. CDR1 and CDR2 (germline): SGHTA, FQGNSA. Trimming removed 3 bases at V and 4 bases at J, with 13 bases between. In DNA form, the CDR3 reads TGTGCCAGCAGCTTGGCGGGAATTCCTTACAATGAGCAGTTCTTC. The encoded protein is CASSLAGIPYNEQFF. The whole variable domain, filled in from reference TRBV7-2 and TRBJ2-1, reads GAGVSQSPSNKVTEKGKDVELRCDPISGHTALYWYRQSLGQGLEFLIYFQGNSAPDKSGLPSDRFSAERTGGSVSTLTIQRTQQEDSAVYLCASSLAGIPYNEQFFGPGTRLTVL.

The chain has TRBV1 and TRBJ2-3. TRBV1 is a known pseudogene. The CDR3 has 18 residues. The CDR3 loop is CTSSQDCNPRGQTDTQYF. The CDR3 DNA is TGCACCAGCAGCCAAGATTGTAATCCGCGGGGACAAACAGATACGCAGTATTTT.

This chain links TRBV7-8 with TRBJ1-5, with D unclear. The germline CDR1 and CDR2 sequences are SGHVS and FQNEAQ. Trimming pared 6 bases from V and 0 bases from J, leaving 12 bases between. This CDR3 is built from 15 residues. The CDR3 sequence: CASSLRSYSNQPQHF. The CDR3, as DNA: TGTGCCAGCAGTCTACGCTCTTATAGCAATCAGCCCCAGCATTTT.

The chain recombines TRBV7-9 with TRBJ2-3, with D tentatively TRBD2 (6 bases). Trimming removed 5 bases at V and 5 bases at J, with 14 bases between. This CDR3 is built from 14 residues. Germline CDR1 is SEHNR and CDR2 is FQNEAQ (reference sequence). CDR3 bases: TGTGCCAGCAGCCTCCTCACGGGGGTAGATACGCAGTATTTT. This gives the protein CASSLLTGVDTQYF. Full variable domain (outside the CDR3, taken from reference TRBV7-9 and TRBJ2-3): DTGVSQNPRHKITKRGQNVTFRCDPISEHNRLYWYRQTLGQGPEFLTYFQNEAQLEKSRLLSDRFSAERPKGSFSTLEIQRTEQGDSAMYLCASSLLTGVDTQYFGPGTRLTVL.

The rearrangement links TRBV7-8 to TRBJ2-1; TRBD1 matches 7 bases. The CDR3 is 17 residues long. The germline gives CDR1 SGHVS, CDR2 FQNEAQ. With V trimmed by 0 bases and J by 4 bases, 9 bases remained unmatched. The CDR3 protein is CASSLAYRGFGYNEQFF. As DNA, the CDR3 is TGTGCCAGCAGCTTAGCATACAGGGGATTTGGGTACAATGAGCAGTTCTTC.

The gene calls are TRBV7-9 and TRBJ2-7, with 10 bases identical to TRBD1. The CDR3 loop spans 14 amino acids. The junction had 5 bases not matched to a gene; V was cut back by 5 bases and J by 4 bases. The V gene's germline CDR1 is SEHNR and CDR2 FQNEAQ (reference sequence). In DNA, the CDR3 is TGTGCCAGCAGCAATTGGGACAGGGGTTACGAGCAGTACTTC. Translation: CASSNWDRGYEQYF.

The CDR3 DNA reads as TGTGCCAGCAGTTACTCTGGGTACGGTAGCAATCAGCCCCAGCATTTT. The encoded protein is CASSYSGYGSNQPQHF. The chain recombines TRBV6-5 with TRBJ1-5; D unresolved. Trimming cost V 0 bases and J 0 bases, with 9 bases left between them. This CDR3 has 16 amino acids. CDR1 is MNHEY and CDR2 is SVGAGI in the germline V gene.

This chain connects TRBV2 to TRBJ1-6, with 9 nucleotides matching TRBD1. Germline V gives CDR1 SNHLY, CDR2 FYNNEI. The CDR3 runs 16 residues. The J segment lost 9 bases and the V segment lost 7 bases, leaving 13 bases of the junction unmatched. CDR3 bases: TGTGCCAGCATGACGGTGGGACAGGGAGGAAGTTCACCCCTCCACTTT. It encodes CASMTVGQGGSSPLHF.